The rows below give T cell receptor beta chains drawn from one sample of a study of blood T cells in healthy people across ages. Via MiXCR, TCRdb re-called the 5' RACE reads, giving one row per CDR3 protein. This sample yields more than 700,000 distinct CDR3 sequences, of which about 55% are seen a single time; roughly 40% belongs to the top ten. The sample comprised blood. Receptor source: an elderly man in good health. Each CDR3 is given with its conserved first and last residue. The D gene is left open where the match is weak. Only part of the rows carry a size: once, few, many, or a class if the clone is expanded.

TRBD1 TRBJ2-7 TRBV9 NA TGTGCCAGCGCGGGACAGGGGGCGCATGAGCAGTACTTC CASAGQGAHEQYF
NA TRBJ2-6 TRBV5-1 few TGCGCCAGCAGCTTGGAAGGGTTTGGGGCCAACGTCCTGACTTTC CASSLEGFGANVLTF
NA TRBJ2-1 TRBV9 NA TGTGCCAGCAGCGCCCGTTCGGGCGGATACTACAATGAGCAGTTCTTC CASSARSGGYYNEQFF
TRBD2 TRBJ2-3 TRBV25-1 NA TGTGCCAGCAGTGAAGCGGGACTACTGAGCGCGTATTTT CASSEAGLLSAYF
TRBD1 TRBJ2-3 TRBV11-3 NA TGTGCCAGCAGCCTTAGACAGGGGGACTCTCCAGATACGCAGTATTTT CASSLRQGDSPDTQYF
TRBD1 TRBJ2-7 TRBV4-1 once TGCGCCAGCAGCCCGCTCAGACAGGGATCCTACGAGCAGTACTTC CASSPLRQGSYEQYF
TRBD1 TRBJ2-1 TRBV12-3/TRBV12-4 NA TGTGCCAGCAGCCTTGGGTGGGGACAGGGGGCCTCCTACAATGAGCAGTTCTTC CASSLGWGQGASYNEQFF
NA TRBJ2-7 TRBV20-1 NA TGCAGTGCTAGAGGGGTCCCGGTCCACGAGCAGTACTTC CSARGVPVHEQYF
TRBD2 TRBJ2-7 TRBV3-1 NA TGTGCCAGCAGCCAAGGCCTAGCGGCTCCATCCTACGAGCAGTACTTC CASSQGLAAPSYEQYF
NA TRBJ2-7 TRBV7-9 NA TGTGCCAGCAGTCCCACAGGGCGTATGACCTACGAGCAGTACTTC CASSPTGRMTYEQYF
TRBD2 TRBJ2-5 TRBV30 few TGTGCCTGGAGTCCCCGCGGGGGTCTGGCTTGGGAGCAGTACTTC CAWSPRGGLAWEQYF
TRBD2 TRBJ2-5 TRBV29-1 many TGCAGCTCGAGTCGGGGACTAGCGTCGCAAGAGACCCAGTACTTC CSSSRGLASQETQYF
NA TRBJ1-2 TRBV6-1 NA TGTGCCAGCAGTGCCCGGACGCCCGTCGGCTACACCTTC CASSARTPVGYTF
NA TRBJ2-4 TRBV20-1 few TGCAGTGCTAGAGCAGGAGCTAGCACCCTAGCCAAAAACATTCAGTACTTC CSARAGASTLAKNIQYF
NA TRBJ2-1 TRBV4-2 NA TGTGCCAGCAGCCAAGATTATCGTGAAGCGTTCTTC CASSQDYREAFF
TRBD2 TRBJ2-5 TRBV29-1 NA TGCAGCGTTGGACCCGGGACTAGCGGGAATAGAGAGACCCAGTACTTC CSVGPGTSGNRETQYF
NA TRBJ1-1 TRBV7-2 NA TGTGCCAGCAGCCTCGGTGGGACCCAAACGGGGAGGCCTTTCTTT CASSLGGTQTGRPFF
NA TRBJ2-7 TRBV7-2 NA TGTGCCAGCAGCTTCGACAGTCTGAGCTACGAGCAGTACTTC CASSFDSLSYEQYF
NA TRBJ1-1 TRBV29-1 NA TGCAGCGTTGAAGGGCGATTAGCTTTCTTT CSVEGRLAFF
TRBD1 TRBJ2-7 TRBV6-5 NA TGTGCCAGCAGTTCCGGGACAGACTACAATGAGCAGTACTTC CASSSGTDYNEQYF
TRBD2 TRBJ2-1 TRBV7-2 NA TGTGCCAGCAGCCTCGGCGGGAGGCTAGGCCGCAATGAGCAGTTCTTC CASSLGGRLGRNEQFF
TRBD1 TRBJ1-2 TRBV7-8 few TGTGCCAGCAGCCGGGTCGGACAGGGGCCCTATGGCTACACCTTC CASSRVGQGPYGYTF
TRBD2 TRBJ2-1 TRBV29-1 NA TGCAGCTCTGGGACTAGCGGGATAGGGCCCTACAATGAGCAGTTCTTC CSSGTSGIGPYNEQFF
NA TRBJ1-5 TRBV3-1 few TGTGCCAGCAGCCAAGGGTCAGGGGTAGAGCAGCCCCAGCATTTT CASSQGSGVEQPQHF
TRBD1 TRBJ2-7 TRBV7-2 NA TGTGCCGGCAGCTTAACAGGGGGCTTAACCTACGAGCAGTACTTC CAGSLTGGLTYEQYF
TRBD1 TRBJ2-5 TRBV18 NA TGTGCCAGCTCACCGGGGCAGGGGGCATCAGAGACCCAGTACTTC CASSPGQGASETQYF
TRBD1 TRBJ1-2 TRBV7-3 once TGTGCCAGCAGCGAAGGGGACAGGGGCGGCTACACCTTC CASSEGDRGGYTF
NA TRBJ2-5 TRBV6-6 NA TGTGCCACCTCCTATGGCTTCGAAGAGACCCAGTACTTC CATSYGFEETQYF
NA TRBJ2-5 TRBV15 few TGTGCCACCAGCAGATCCGGACAGCAAGAGACCCAGTACTTC CATSRSGQQETQYF